The T cell receptor (beta chain) described here comes from a study of blood T cell repertoires in COVID-19. Assay used: immunoSEQ multiplex PCR; TCRdb lists only in-frame clones, some missing. The table shows 200,000 to 250,000 clones, with 70% to 85% occurring only once. The V and J ends lost 3 bases and 0 bases respectively, with 18 bases between them. The germline V gene has CDR1 DFQATT and CDR2 SNEGSKA (reference sequence). The CDR3 is 17 residues long. The sequencing input was peripheral blood. The rearrangement links TRBV20-1 to TRBJ2-4; TRBD1 is a possible D gene (6 bases). The TCR sequence derives from a man older than 75 with acute or convalescent COVID-19. The CDR3 DNA follows: TGCAGTGCTAGTCCCAGGGGTCCTTCTTTAGCCAAAAACATTCAGTACTTC. Translating gives CSASPRGPSLAKNIQYF.